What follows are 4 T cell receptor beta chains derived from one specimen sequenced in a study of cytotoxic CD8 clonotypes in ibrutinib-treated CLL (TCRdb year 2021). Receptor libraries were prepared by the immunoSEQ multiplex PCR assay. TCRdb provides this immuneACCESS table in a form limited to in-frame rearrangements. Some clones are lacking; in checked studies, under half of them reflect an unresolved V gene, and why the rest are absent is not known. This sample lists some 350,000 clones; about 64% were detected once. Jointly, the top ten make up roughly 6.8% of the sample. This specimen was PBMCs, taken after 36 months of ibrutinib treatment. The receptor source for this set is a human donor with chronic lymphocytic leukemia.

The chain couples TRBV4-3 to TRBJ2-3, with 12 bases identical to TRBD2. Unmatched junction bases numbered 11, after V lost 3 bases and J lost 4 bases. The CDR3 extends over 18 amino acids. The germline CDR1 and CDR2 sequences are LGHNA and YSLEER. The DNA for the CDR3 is TGCGCCAGCAGCCACCCCGGACTAGCGGGATCTTTTCCAGATACGCAGTATTTT. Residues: CASSHPGLAGSFPDTQYF.

The chain's CDR3 is CASSHFWRLAGEDTQYF. The CDR3 DNA sequence: TGTGCCAGCAGCCACTTTTGGAGACTAGCGGGGGAAGATACGCAGTATTTT. This chain links TRBV9 with TRBJ2-3; TRBD2 aligns across 12 bases. The CDR3 is 17 residues long. The J segment lost 5 bases and the V segment lost 4 bases, leaving 11 bases of the junction unmatched. CDR1 is SGDLS, CDR2 YYNGEE, per germline. Looking up the rest from reference TRBV9 and TRBJ2-3 gives the full variable domain: DSGVTQTPKHLITATGQRVTLRCSPRSGDLSVYWYQQSLDQGLQFLIQYYNGEERAKGNILERFSAQQFPDLHSELNLSSLELGDSALYFCASSHFWRLAGEDTQYFGPGTRLTVL.

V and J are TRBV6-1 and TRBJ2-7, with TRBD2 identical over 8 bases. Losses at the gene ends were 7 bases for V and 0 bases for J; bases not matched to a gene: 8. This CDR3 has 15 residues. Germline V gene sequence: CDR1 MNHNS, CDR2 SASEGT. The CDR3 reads CASILKRGPSYEQYF. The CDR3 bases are TGTGCCAGCATTCTAAAGCGGGGGCCCTCCTACGAGCAGTACTTC.

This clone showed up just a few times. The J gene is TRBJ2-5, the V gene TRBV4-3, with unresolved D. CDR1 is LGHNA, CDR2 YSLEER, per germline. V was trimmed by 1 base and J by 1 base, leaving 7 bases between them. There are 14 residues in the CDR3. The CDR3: CASSQVGLQETQYF. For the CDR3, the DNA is TGCGCCAGCAGCCAAGTGGGCCTCCAAGAGACCCAGTACTTC.